Detailed here is one TCR beta chain. Its antigen remains unknown. The data are from a study of cytomegalovirus exposure and HLA in healthy donors. Study details: Earlier work reported approximately 100 million unique TCR beta sequences from about 180 million T cells.

The study ran its PCR with 60 Vbeta and 13 Jbeta primers. Clones were sequenced by immunoSEQ multiplex PCR, and TCRdb holds only the in-frame ones, with some missing. The sample contains approximately 210,000 clones, about three quarters of which appear only once. The study's findings and limits: Most TCR sequences were rare, but some public TCRs occurred in many donors.

The CDR3 spans 12 residues. Germline lookup yields CDR1 MNHNY and CDR2 SVGAGI (reference sequence). This sequence originates from a woman aged 40 to 49 in good health and CMV-seronegative. The sample taken for sequencing was PBMCs. The rearrangement uses TRBV6-6 and TRBJ2-5; D is perhaps TRBD1 or TRBD2 (5 bases each). Matching the DNA end better, TRBJ2-7 makes the J call doubtful. CDR3 coding DNA: TGTGCCAGCAGTTCCCCTGGGGGCGAGCAGTACTTC. Its translation: CASSSPGGEQYF.